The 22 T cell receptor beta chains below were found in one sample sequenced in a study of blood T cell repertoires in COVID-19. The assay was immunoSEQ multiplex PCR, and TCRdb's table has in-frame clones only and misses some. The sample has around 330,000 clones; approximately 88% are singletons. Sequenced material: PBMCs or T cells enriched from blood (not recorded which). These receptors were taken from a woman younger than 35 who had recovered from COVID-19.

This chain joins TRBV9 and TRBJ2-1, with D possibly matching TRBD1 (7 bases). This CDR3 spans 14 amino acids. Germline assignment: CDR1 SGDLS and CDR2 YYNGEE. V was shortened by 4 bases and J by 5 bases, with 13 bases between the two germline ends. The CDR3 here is CASSPAGGHNEQFF. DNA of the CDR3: TGTGCCAGCAGCCCCGCAGGGGGGCACAATGAGCAGTTCTTC.

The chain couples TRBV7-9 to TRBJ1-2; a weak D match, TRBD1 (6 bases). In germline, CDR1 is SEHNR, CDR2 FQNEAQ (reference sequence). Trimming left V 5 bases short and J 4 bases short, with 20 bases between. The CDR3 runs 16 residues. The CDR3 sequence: CASSPTLGGRSYGYTF. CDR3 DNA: TGTGCCAGCAGCCCGACCCTTGGGGGCAGATCCTATGGCTACACCTTC.

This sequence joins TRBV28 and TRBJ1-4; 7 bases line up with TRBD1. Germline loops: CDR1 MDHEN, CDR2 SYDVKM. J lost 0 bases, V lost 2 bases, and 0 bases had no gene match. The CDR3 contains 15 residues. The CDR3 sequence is CASSLGTATNEKLFF. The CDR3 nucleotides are TGTGCCAGCAGTTTAGGGACAGCAACTAATGAAAAACTGTTTTTT.

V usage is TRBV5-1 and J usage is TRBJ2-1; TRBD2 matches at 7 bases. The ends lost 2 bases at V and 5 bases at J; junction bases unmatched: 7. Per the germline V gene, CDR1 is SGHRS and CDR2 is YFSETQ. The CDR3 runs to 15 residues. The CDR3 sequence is CASSFLTGGDNEQFF. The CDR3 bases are TGCGCCAGCAGCTTCCTAACGGGAGGAGACAATGAGCAGTTCTTC.

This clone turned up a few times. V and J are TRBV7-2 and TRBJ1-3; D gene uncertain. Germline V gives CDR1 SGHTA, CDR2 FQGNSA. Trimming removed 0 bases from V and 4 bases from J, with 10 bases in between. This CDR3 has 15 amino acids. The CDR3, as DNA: TGTGCCAGCAGCTTAGCAGCACAGCACGGAAACACCATATATTTT. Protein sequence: CASSLAAQHGNTIYF.

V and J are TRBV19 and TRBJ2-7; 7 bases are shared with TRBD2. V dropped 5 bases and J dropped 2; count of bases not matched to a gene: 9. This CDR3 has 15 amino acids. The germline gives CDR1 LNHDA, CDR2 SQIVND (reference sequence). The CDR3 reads CASSPRVGTTYEQYF. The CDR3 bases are TGTGCCAGTAGTCCTCGGGTAGGGACTACCTACGAGCAGTACTTC.

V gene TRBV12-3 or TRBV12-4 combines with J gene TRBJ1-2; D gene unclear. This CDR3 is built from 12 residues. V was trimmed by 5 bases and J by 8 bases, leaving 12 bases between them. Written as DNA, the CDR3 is TGTGCCAGCAGTCCCCTCATGGGCGGCTACACCTTC. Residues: CASSPLMGGYTF.

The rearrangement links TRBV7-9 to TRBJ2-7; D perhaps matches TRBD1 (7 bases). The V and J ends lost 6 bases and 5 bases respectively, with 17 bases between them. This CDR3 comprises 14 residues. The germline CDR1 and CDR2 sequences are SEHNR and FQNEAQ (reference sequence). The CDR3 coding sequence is TGTGCCAGCAGTGCGGGACAGAAAGTTAACGAGCAGTACTTC. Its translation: CASSAGQKVNEQYF.

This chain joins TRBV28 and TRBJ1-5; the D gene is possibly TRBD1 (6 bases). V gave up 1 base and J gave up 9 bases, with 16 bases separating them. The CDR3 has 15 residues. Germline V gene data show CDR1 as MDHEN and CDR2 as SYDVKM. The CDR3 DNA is TGTGCCAGCAGTTTATCTGGGGGCCCGTATTCGCCCCAGCATTTT. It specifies CASSLSGGPYSPQHF.

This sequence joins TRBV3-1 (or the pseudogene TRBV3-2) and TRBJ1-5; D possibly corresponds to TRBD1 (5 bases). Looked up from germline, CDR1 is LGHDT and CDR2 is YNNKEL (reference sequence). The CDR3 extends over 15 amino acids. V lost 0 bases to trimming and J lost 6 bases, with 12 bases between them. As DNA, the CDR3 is TGTGCCAGCAGCCAAGATTACGGGGGACGTCAGCCCCAGCATTTT. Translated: CASSQDYGGRQPQHF.

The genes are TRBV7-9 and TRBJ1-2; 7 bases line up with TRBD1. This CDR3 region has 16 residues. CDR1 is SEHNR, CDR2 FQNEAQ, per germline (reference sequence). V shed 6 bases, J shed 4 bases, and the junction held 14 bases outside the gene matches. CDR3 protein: CASSFTTGAAGYGYTF. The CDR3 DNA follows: TGTGCCAGCAGTTTCACAACAGGGGCGGCGGGCTATGGCTACACCTTC.

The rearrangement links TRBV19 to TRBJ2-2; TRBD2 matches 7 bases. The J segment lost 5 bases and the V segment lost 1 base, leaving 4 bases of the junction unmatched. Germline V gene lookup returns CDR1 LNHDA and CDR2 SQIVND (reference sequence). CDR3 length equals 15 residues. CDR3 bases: TGTGCCAGTAGTATAGGTGACGGGGGGACCGGGGAGCTGTTTTTT. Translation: CASSIGDGGTGELFF.

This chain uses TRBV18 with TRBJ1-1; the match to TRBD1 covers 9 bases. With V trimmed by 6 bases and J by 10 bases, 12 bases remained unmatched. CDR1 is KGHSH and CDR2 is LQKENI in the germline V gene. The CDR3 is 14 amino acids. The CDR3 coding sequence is TGTGCCAGCTCCCGGACAGGGGCTCACGTGGGAGCTTTCTTT. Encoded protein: CASSRTGAHVGAFF.

The CDR3 here is CATSRDRRRGYTF. CDR3 coding DNA: TGTGCCACCAGCAGAGATCGGAGAAGGGGCTACACCTTC. This chain joins TRBV15 and TRBJ1-2; D call uncertain. The CDR3 has 13 residues. Germline V gene data show CDR1 as LNHNV and CDR2 as YYDKDF (reference sequence). Trimming took off 0 bases at V and 8 bases at J, with 10 bases between the two ends.

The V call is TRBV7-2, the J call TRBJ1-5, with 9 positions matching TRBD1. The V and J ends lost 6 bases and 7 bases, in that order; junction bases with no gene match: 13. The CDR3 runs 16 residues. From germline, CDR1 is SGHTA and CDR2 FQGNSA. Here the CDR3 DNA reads TGTGCCAGCAGTTCATTCGGACAGGGGTTAGGGCAGCCCCAGCATTTT. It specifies CASSSFGQGLGQPQHF.

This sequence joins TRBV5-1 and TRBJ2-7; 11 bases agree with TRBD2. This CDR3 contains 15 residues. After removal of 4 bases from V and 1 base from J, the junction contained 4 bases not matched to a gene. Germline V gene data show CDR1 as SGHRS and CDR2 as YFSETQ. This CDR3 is CASSTRTSGSYEQYF. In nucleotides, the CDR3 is TGCGCCAGCAGCACCCGGACTAGCGGGTCCTACGAGCAGTACTTC.

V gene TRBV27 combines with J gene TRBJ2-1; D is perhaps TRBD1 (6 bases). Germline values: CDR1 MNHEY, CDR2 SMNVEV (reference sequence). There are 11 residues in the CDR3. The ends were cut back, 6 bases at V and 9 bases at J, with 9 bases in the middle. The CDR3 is CASSRGSEQFF. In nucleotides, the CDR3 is TGTGCCAGCAGCAGGGGTTCTGAGCAGTTCTTC.

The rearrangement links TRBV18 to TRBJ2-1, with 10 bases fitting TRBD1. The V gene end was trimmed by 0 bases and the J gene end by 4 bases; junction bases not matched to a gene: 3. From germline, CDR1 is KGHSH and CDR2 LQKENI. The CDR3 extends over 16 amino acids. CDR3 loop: CASSPPSGQGYNEQFF. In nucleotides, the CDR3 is TGTGCCAGCTCACCACCATCGGGACAGGGGTACAATGAGCAGTTCTTC.

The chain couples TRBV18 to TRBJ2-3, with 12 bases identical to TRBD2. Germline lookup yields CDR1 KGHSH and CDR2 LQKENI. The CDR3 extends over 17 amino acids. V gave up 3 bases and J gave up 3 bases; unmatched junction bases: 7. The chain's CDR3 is CASSPASGGAVTDTQYF. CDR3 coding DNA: TGTGCCAGCTCACCGGCTAGCGGGGGGGCGGTTACAGATACGCAGTATTTT.

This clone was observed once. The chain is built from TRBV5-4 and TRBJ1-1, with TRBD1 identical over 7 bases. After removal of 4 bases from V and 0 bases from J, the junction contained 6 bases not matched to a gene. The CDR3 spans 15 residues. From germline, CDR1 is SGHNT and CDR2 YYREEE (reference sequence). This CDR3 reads CASSHPDRVNTEAFF. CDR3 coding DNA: TGTGCCAGCAGCCACCCCGACAGGGTGAACACTGAAGCTTTCTTT.

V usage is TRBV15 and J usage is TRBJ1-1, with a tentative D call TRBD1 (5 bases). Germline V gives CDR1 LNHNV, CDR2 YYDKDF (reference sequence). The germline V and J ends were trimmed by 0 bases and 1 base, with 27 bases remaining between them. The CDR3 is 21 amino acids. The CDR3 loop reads CATSRDQVEAGSPRGNTEAFF. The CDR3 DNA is TGTGCCACCAGCAGAGATCAGGTAGAGGCAGGGAGCCCGCGGGGGAACACTGAAGCTTTCTTT.

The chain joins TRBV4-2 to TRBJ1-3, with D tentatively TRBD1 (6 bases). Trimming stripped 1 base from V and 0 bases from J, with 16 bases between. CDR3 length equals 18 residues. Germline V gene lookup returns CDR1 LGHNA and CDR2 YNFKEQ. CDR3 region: CASSQVNRDGRSGNTIYF. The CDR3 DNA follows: TGTGCCAGCAGCCAAGTAAACAGGGACGGCCGCTCTGGAAACACCATATATTTT.